Presented here are 21 T cell receptor beta chains from one specimen sequenced in a study of blood T cell repertoires in COVID-19. The repertoire was sequenced with immunoSEQ multiplex PCR; TCRdb's copy has only in-frame clones and lacks some. The table has about 260,000 clones, 75% to 90% seen once. The sample comprised PBMCs or T cells enriched from blood (not recorded which). These receptors all come from a woman younger than 35 who had recovered from COVID-19.

The genes are TRBV5-1 and TRBJ1-1; 7 nucleotides agree with TRBD1. Per the germline V gene, CDR1 is SGHRS and CDR2 is YFSETQ. The CDR3 spans 15 residues. After removal of 2 bases from V and 3 bases from J, the junction contained 7 bases not matched to a gene. The DNA of the CDR3 is TGCGCCAGCAGCTTCACAGGGGATATGGACACTGAAGCTTTCTTT. It specifies CASSFTGDMDTEAFF.

The rearrangement links TRBV5-1 to TRBJ2-1; D perhaps matches TRBD2 (5 bases). Germline CDR1 is SGHRS and CDR2 is YFSETQ. Trimming cost V 1 base and J 4 bases, with 6 bases left between them. The CDR3 has 13 residues. The CDR3 bases are TGCGCCAGCAGCTTGCCGGGATACAATGAGCAGTTCTTC. As protein: CASSLPGYNEQFF.

V is TRBV9 and J is TRBJ1-1; D is possibly TRBD1 (6 bases). The V gene lost 3 bases and the J gene lost 0 bases, with 9 bases spanning the gap. The CDR3 length is 14 residues. CDR1 and CDR2 (germline): SGDLS, YYNGEE. The CDR3 spells CASSEDSMNTEAFF. Written as DNA, the CDR3 is TGTGCCAGCAGCGAGGACAGTATGAACACTGAAGCTTTCTTT. The full variable domain, with the rest looked up from reference TRBV9 and TRBJ1-1, is DSGVTQTPKHLITATGQRVTLRCSPRSGDLSVYWYQQSLDQGLQFLIQYYNGEERAKGNILERFSAQQFPDLHSELNLSSLELGDSALYFCASSEDSMNTEAFFGQGTRLTVV.

V gene TRBV3-1 (or the pseudogene TRBV3-2) combines with J gene TRBJ1-2, with D perhaps matching TRBD1 (5 bases). The CDR3 length is 14 residues. Germline V lookup: CDR1 LGHDT, CDR2 YNNKEL (reference sequence). V was pared by 1 base and J by 4 bases, with 10 bases between. The CDR3 DNA sequence: TGTGCCAGCAGCCAAGTTCCAGGGCTCTATGGCTACACCTTC. Its translation: CASSQVPGLYGYTF.

The genes are TRBV10-3 and TRBJ2-5; 7 positions match TRBD1. Germline V CDR1 and CDR2: ENHRY, SYGVKD. The CDR3 is 14 residues long. With V trimmed by 3 bases and J by 6 bases, 7 bases remained unmatched. CDR3 region: CAISDPTGSQTQYF. The CDR3 bases are TGTGCCATCAGTGACCCGACAGGGAGCCAGACCCAGTACTTC.

The rearrangement joins TRBV4-2 to TRBJ1-5; D is unresolved. The CDR3 extends over 18 amino acids. The V gene lost 0 bases and the J gene lost 9 bases, with 24 bases spanning the gap. Germline CDR1 is LGHNA and CDR2 is YNFKEQ. The DNA for the CDR3 is TGTGCCAGCAGCCAAGATATTTATGAGTTTGCGGAATCTGTGCCCCAGCATTTT. Residues: CASSQDIYEFAESVPQHF.

The chain links TRBV7-8 to TRBJ2-7; 13 positions agree with TRBD2. Germline loops: CDR1 SGHVS, CDR2 FQNEAQ. CDR3 length: 17 amino acids. V shed 1 base, J shed 5 bases, and the junction held 8 bases outside the gene matches. CDR3 coding DNA: TGTGCCAGCAGCTTAGTTATAGGGACTAGCGGGGTGAACGAGCAGTACTTC. The encoded protein is CASSLVIGTSGVNEQYF.

The V and J genes are TRBV2 and TRBJ1-4; 9 bases are a match to TRBD1. Germline assignment: CDR1 SNHLY and CDR2 FYNNEI. Losses at the gene ends were 5 bases for V and 0 bases for J; bases not matched to a gene: 4. The CDR3 has 16 amino acids. The CDR3, as DNA: TGTGCCAGCAGTTTACAGGGGGCTGCAACTAATGAAAAACTGTTTTTT. Translation: CASSLQGAATNEKLFF.

CDR3 bases: TGTGCCAGCAGGACAAGCGGGGGAAACTACAATGAGCAGTTCTTC. This codes for CASRTSGGNYNEQFF. The gene calls are TRBV2 and TRBJ2-1; TRBD2 aligns across 8 bases. The germline V gene encodes CDR1 SNHLY and CDR2 FYNNEI. The CDR3 extends over 15 amino acids. The J segment lost 3 bases and the V segment lost 6 bases, leaving 7 bases of the junction unmatched.

The chain employs TRBV19 and TRBJ1-1; 9 bases match TRBD1. Germline lookup yields CDR1 LNHDA and CDR2 SQIVND (reference sequence). The CDR3 extends over 16 amino acids. V was pared by 7 bases and J by 0 bases, with 9 bases of the junction left unmatched. CDR3 in amino acids: CASTPRDRDMNTEAFF. DNA of the CDR3: TGTGCCAGTACCCCCCGGGACAGGGACATGAACACTGAAGCTTTCTTT.

The rearrangement joins TRBV6-5 to TRBJ2-2; 11 positions match TRBD1. The J segment lost 2 bases and the V segment lost 6 bases, leaving 2 bases of the junction unmatched. The germline V gene encodes CDR1 MNHEY and CDR2 SVGAGI. This CDR3 contains 15 residues. Here the CDR3 reads CASRDRGQNTGELFF. The CDR3 DNA is TGTGCCAGCAGGGACAGGGGGCAAAACACCGGGGAGCTGTTTTTT.

The chain combines TRBV27 with TRBJ2-2; 7 bases line up with TRBD2. CDR1 and CDR2 from the germline V gene are MNHEY and SMNVEV (reference sequence). The CDR3 extends over 15 amino acids. V trimming: 1 base; J trimming: 6 bases; junction bases outside the gene matches: 5. In nucleotides, the CDR3 is TGTGCCAGCAGTTTATGGGCAGGGAGGGCCGGGGAGCTGTTTTTT. Translating gives CASSLWAGRAGELFF.

The rearrangement uses TRBV5-1 and TRBJ1-6; a possible D gene is TRBD1 (5 bases). The CDR3 runs to 16 residues. Germline V CDR1 and CDR2: SGHRS, YFSETQ. The V end lost 0 bases, the J end lost 2 bases, and 9 bases lay between the germline ends. For the CDR3, the DNA is TGCGCCAGCAGCTTGGACCCGGGGGCCTATAATTCACCCCTCCACTTT. Translating gives CASSLDPGAYNSPLHF.

The V call is TRBV11-2, the J call TRBJ2-7; a possible D gene is TRBD1 (6 bases). From germline, CDR1 is SGHAT and CDR2 FQNNGV. There are 12 residues in the CDR3. V shed 6 bases and J shed 3 bases, with 9 bases lying between them. The DNA of the CDR3 is TGTGCCAGCAGTCTGGACAGCTACGAGCAGTACTTC. Residues: CASSLDSYEQYF.

This chain links TRBV19 with TRBJ1-2; 7 bases map to TRBD1. The V segment lost 4 bases and the J segment 8 bases; nucleotides outside the gene matches: 7. The CDR3 loop spans 13 amino acids. CDR1 is LNHDA and CDR2 is SQIVND in the germline V gene (reference sequence). CDR3 region: CASSTRQGGGYTF. The CDR3 DNA is TGTGCCAGTAGTACCCGACAGGGCGGCGGCTACACCTTC.

The gene calls are TRBV21-1 and TRBJ1-6; the table gives TRBD1 as D, unverified against the DNA. TRBV21-1 is deemed a pseudogene. The CDR3 is 16 residues long. This CDR3 reads CASSTPQSSYNSPLHF. The CDR3 nucleotides are TGTGCCAGCAGCACCCCACAGAGCTCCTATAATTCACCCCTCCACTTT.

The chain combines TRBV28 with TRBJ1-1; no reliable D call. Germline assignment: CDR1 MDHEN and CDR2 SYDVKM. This CDR3 comprises 15 residues. V lost 4 bases to trimming and J lost 4 bases, with 16 bases between them. The CDR3 DNA reads TGTGCCAGCAGTTCCCCACGGGTGAGGGCCACTGAAGCTTTCTTT. Its translation: CASSSPRVRATEAFF. Full variable domain (remainder filled in from reference TRBV28 and TRBJ1-1): DVKVTQSSRYLVKRTGEKVFLECVQDMDHENMFWYRQDPGLGLRLIYFSYDVKMKEKGDIPEGYSVSREKKERFSLILESASTNQTSMYLCASSSPRVRATEAFFGQGTRLTVV.

This chain joins TRBV9 and TRBJ1-2; 8 bases agree with TRBD1. Germline CDR1 SGDLS, CDR2 YYNGEE. This CDR3 is built from 17 residues. Trimming cost V 3 bases and J 6 bases; bases outside gene matches: 16. CDR3 sequence: CASSGSGTGPLSDGYTF. DNA for the CDR3: TGTGCCAGCAGCGGTTCCGGGACAGGACCTTTAAGCGATGGCTACACCTTC.

The chain combines TRBV6-5 with TRBJ1-2; D perhaps matches TRBD1 (6 bases). Germline V gene lookup returns CDR1 MNHEY and CDR2 SVGAGI. V was cut by 7 bases and J by 8 bases, with 23 bases left in between. The CDR3 spans 15 residues. The CDR3 DNA reads TGTGCCAGCACCGAAACAAACCAGGGGTTGGGGGGCTACACCTTC. This translates into CASTETNQGLGGYTF.

V usage is TRBV5-1 and J usage is TRBJ2-7; TRBD2 matches at 11 bases. The junction had 13 bases not matched to a gene; V was cut back by 4 bases and J by 4 bases. Germline CDR1 is SGHRS and CDR2 is YFSETQ. The CDR3 totals 17 residues. In nucleotides, the CDR3 is TGCGCCAGCAGCCCGGCCCCCTTTAGCGGGGGGGGGTACGAGCAGTACTTC. Residues: CASSPAPFSGGGYEQYF.

The rearrangement links TRBV6-5 to TRBJ2-1, with 9 positions matching TRBD2. The trim removed 8 bases at V and 4 bases at J, leaving 3 bases unmatched. CDR1 is MNHEY and CDR2 is SVGAGI in the germline V gene. CDR3 length equals 13 residues. The DNA of the CDR3 is TGTGCCAGCCGCGGGGGGGCTTACAATGAGCAGTTCTTC. Amino acids: CASRGGAYNEQFF.